These 10 T cell receptor beta chains came from one sample sequenced in a study of cytomegalovirus exposure and HLA in healthy donors. The PCR had 60 Vbeta and 13 Jbeta primers. The repertoire was sequenced with immunoSEQ multiplex PCR; TCRdb's copy has only in-frame clones and lacks some. The table records about 80,000 clones, around 60% of them present only once. The sample was PBMCs. The source of these receptors is a male donor in good health and CMV-seropositive.

This clone occurred a few times. This chain links TRBV30 with TRBJ1-1; tentatively, D is TRBD1 (5 bases). The CDR3 contains 14 residues. V lost 0 bases, J lost 0 bases, and 8 bases lay in between. The germline V gene has CDR1 GTSNPN and CDR2 SVGIG (reference sequence). The CDR3 region is CAWSVGAMNTEAFF. The DNA of the CDR3 is TGTGCCTGGAGTGTTGGGGCAATGAACACTGAAGCTTTCTTT. Full variable domain (rest looked up from reference TRBV30 and TRBJ1-1): SQTIHQWPATLVQPVGSPLSLECTVEGTSNPNLYWYRQAAGRGLQLLFYSVGIGQISSEVPQNLSASRPQDRQFILSSKKLLLSDSGFYLCAWSVGAMNTEAFFGQGTRLTVV.

The CDR3 sequence is CASSPYSNQPQHF. The CDR3 nucleotides are TGTGCCAGCAGTCCCTATAGCAATCAGCCCCAGCATTTT. The chain couples TRBV28 to TRBJ1-5; D is unresolved. This CDR3 region has 13 residues. Germline assignment: CDR1 MDHEN and CDR2 SYDVKM. The V end lost 5 bases, the J end lost 0 bases, and 5 bases lay between the germline ends.

This clone was detected a few times. This sequence joins TRBV7-2 and TRBJ1-2; 7 bases are shared with TRBD1. This CDR3 has 13 residues. V dropped 5 bases and J dropped 4; count of bases not matched to a gene: 4. Germline V lookup: CDR1 SGHTA, CDR2 FQGNSA. The DNA of the CDR3 is TGTGCCAGCAGCGAGGGGACAGCCTATGGCTACACCTTC. It yields the protein CASSEGTAYGYTF.

This chain links TRBV7-3 with TRBJ2-7; 11 bases are a match to TRBD2. Germline lookup yields CDR1 SGHTA and CDR2 FQGTGA. After removal of 5 bases from V and 3 bases from J, the junction contained 3 bases not matched to a gene. The length of the CDR3 is 14 residues. The CDR3 is CASSVTSGSYEQYF. In DNA, the CDR3 is TGTGCCAGCAGCGTCACTAGCGGGAGCTACGAGCAGTACTTC.

The gene calls are TRBV7-9 and TRBJ1-1, with TRBD1 matching 9 bases. Trimming at V came to 3 bases and at J to 6 bases, leaving 8 bases not matched to a gene. Germline assignment: CDR1 SEHNR and CDR2 FQNEAQ (reference sequence). This CDR3 has 15 residues. The CDR3: CASSFRDRDGSEAFF. The CDR3 bases are TGTGCCAGCAGCTTTCGGGACAGGGATGGTTCTGAAGCTTTCTTT.

This chain uses TRBV14 with TRBJ2-5; the match to TRBD2 covers 8 bases. The CDR3 spans 15 residues. CDR1 is SGHDN and CDR2 is FVKESK in the germline V gene. The V gene end was trimmed by 4 bases and the J gene end by 1 base; junction bases not matched to a gene: 5. The CDR3 loop reads CASSLFREGQETQYF. The CDR3 DNA reads TGTGCCAGCAGCCTCTTCCGGGAGGGCCAAGAGACCCAGTACTTC.

This clone was seen more than once but under ten times. This chain joins TRBV7-3 and TRBJ2-7; D might be TRBD2 (5 bases). The CDR3 has 13 amino acids. V was cut by 5 bases and J by 1 base, with 9 bases left in between. CDR1 SGHTA and CDR2 FQGTGA come from the germline V gene. CDR3 amino acids: CASSPGNSYEQYF. CDR3 bases: TGTGCCAGCAGCCCCGGGAATTCCTACGAGCAGTACTTC.

This clone turned up a few times. The chain carries TRBV19 and TRBJ1-1; TRBD1 is a possible D gene (5 bases). The CDR3 runs to 11 residues. Germline CDR1 reads LNHDA; CDR2 reads SQIVND (reference sequence). Trimming cost V 8 bases and J 3 bases, with 7 bases left between them. The chain's CDR3 is CASDSYTEAFF. As DNA, the CDR3 is TGTGCCAGTGACAGCTACACTGAAGCTTTCTTT.

Only a few counts were recorded for this clone. CDR3 DNA: TGTGCCAGCACGGACATCTTTATAGCTAACTATGGCTACACCTTC. It yields the protein CASTDIFIANYGYTF. This chain uses TRBV2 with TRBJ1-2, with D perhaps TRBD1 (5 bases). Trimming removed 7 bases at V and 0 bases at J, with 15 bases between. Per germline, CDR1 SNHLY and CDR2 FYNNEI. The CDR3 runs 15 residues. Combining the CDR3 with reference TRBV2 and TRBJ1-2 gives the whole variable domain EPEVTQTPSHQVTQMGQEVILRCVPISNHLYFYWYRQILGQKVEFLVSFYNNEISEKSEIFDDQFSVERPDGSNFTLKIRSTKLEDSAMYFCASTDIFIANYGYTFGSGTRLTVV.

This clone was found a few times. The CDR3, as DNA: TGTGCCAGCAGCGCTCAGACAGGGAATGGGGAGACCCAGTACTTC. As protein: CASSAQTGNGETQYF. The V call is TRBV7-2, the J call TRBJ2-5, with 7 positions matching TRBD1. Per germline, CDR1 SGHTA and CDR2 FQGNSA. The CDR3 contains 15 residues. J lost 5 bases, V lost 5 bases, and 11 bases had no gene match.